One sample yielded the 25 T cell receptor beta chains listed below, sequenced in a study of CD8 T cells in ankylosing spondylitis (dated by TCRdb to 2016 to 2017). Results and caveats for the whole study, not just this receptor: A TCR beta motif made up of roughly eight highly homologous amino acid variants appeared to be characteristic of blood from ankylosing spondylitis patients.

The antigens for these receptors are not known. Libraries were made using 5' RACE. The sequencer listed for this sample is Illumina HiSeq 2500. TCRdb reworked the public reads: Q25 trimming with fastp, MiXCR clone assembly, productive beta chains retained. Here each entry gathers all rows of one CDR3 protein and keeps the most common genes and DNA. The sample contains roughly 700,000 distinct CDR3 sequences, 15% to 20% of them found a single time. The ten largest clones add up to about 19% of the sample. The material sequenced was blood, either unsorted or a sorted T cell fraction (not recorded which). These receptors were collected from a male donor with ankylosing spondylitis.

This clonotype has only a few counts. The rearrangement joins TRBV20-1 to TRBJ1-1; D is perhaps TRBD1 (5 bases). Trimming left V 0 bases short and J 4 bases short, with 9 bases between. CDR1 and CDR2 from the germline V gene are DFQATT and SNEGSKA (reference sequence). This CDR3 region has 13 residues. This CDR3 reads CSARDRRATEAFF. The CDR3 nucleotides are TGCAGTGCTAGAGATCGCAGGGCCACTGAAGCTTTCTTT.

This clonotype turned up a few times. The chain combines TRBV20-1 with TRBJ2-1; perhaps TRBD1 as D (8 bases). CDR1 is DFQATT, CDR2 SNEGSKA, per germline (reference sequence). The ends were cut back, 1 base at V and 4 bases at J, with 23 bases in the middle. The CDR3 is made up of 18 amino acids. This chain's CDR3 is CSARADRALGGSYNEQFF. CDR3 DNA sequence: TGCAGTGCTAGAGCGGACAGGGCGTTGGGCGGGAGTTACAATGAGCAGTTCTTC.

This clonotype was detected only a few times. The chain is built from TRBV29-1 and TRBJ1-5; 10 bases map to TRBD1. The CDR3 is made up of 14 amino acids. V trimming: 6 bases; J trimming: 3 bases; junction bases outside the gene matches: 5. Per germline, CDR1 SQVTM and CDR2 ANQGSEA. CDR3 sequence reads: CSVGDRGTNQPQHF. CDR3 DNA: TGCAGCGTAGGGGACAGGGGTACCAATCAGCCCCAGCATTTT.

This clonotype was recorded a few times. V and J are TRBV10-3 and TRBJ1-4; possible D gene TRBD1, 6 bases. Per the germline V gene, CDR1 is ENHRY and CDR2 is SYGVKD. CDR3 length: 14 amino acids. V lost 6 bases to trimming and J lost 4 bases, with 12 bases between them. This chain's CDR3 is CAISAQGVNEKLFF. In DNA form, the CDR3 reads TGTGCCATCAGCGCACAGGGAGTTAATGAAAAACTGTTTTTT.

This clonotype was counted only a few times. The rearrangement links TRBV12-3 or TRBV12-4 to TRBJ1-1; perhaps TRBD1 as D (5 bases). V was clipped by 5 bases and J by 3 bases, with 16 bases between them. The CDR3 has 15 amino acids. CDR3 in amino acids: CASSTLQGPDTEAFF. Here the CDR3 DNA reads TGTGCCAGCAGTACGCTCCAGGGACCGGACACTGAAGCTTTCTTT.

This chain uses TRBV6-1 with TRBJ1-2; no clear D. The CDR3 contains 13 residues. The V end lost 2 bases, the J end lost 4 bases, and 8 bases lay between the germline ends. Germline V CDR1 and CDR2: MNHNS, SASEGT. The CDR3 loop reads CASSERGSYGYTF. In DNA, the CDR3 is TGTGCCAGCAGTGAACGGGGAAGCTATGGCTACACCTTC.

This clonotype was picked up a small number of times. V and J are TRBV29-1 and TRBJ1-1; the match to TRBD1 covers 8 bases. The CDR3 is made up of 14 amino acids. Germline trimming cut 4 bases from V and 4 bases from J; bases unmatched to any gene: 8. Per the germline V gene, CDR1 is SQVTM and CDR2 is ANQGSEA. This chain's CDR3 is CSVAVVRGLTEAFF. The CDR3 region has the DNA TGCAGCGTTGCCGTAGTCAGGGGGCTCACTGAAGCTTTCTTT.

This clonotype was observed many times. The chain employs TRBV27 and TRBJ1-6; perhaps TRBD1 as D (6 bases). The CDR3 loop spans 17 amino acids. V was pared by 8 bases and J by 6 bases, with 23 bases between. CDR1 and CDR2 (germline): MNHEY, SMNVEV (reference sequence). CDR3 in DNA: TGTGCCAGCCGACGTTGGGGGCAGGGGTTTATTAATTCACCCCTCCACTTT. It translates to CASRRWGQGFINSPLHF.

This chain uses TRBV20-1 with TRBJ1-2, with 8 bases fitting TRBD1. The length of the CDR3 is 16 residues. V was clipped by 6 bases and J by 3 bases; unmatched bases: 15. Per germline, CDR1 DFQATT and CDR2 SNEGSKA (reference sequence). The CDR3 region is CSATSGQGAYDYGYTF. The CDR3 DNA is TGCAGTGCCACCTCCGGACAGGGCGCCTATGACTATGGCTACACCTTC.

This clonotype turned up a few times. J is TRBJ2-1 and V is TRBV4-3; D might be TRBD2 (5 bases). Trimming pared 0 bases from V and 4 bases from J, leaving 13 bases between. This CDR3 region has 16 residues. The germline V gene has CDR1 LGHNA and CDR2 YSLEER. The CDR3 region has the DNA TGCGCCAGCAGCCAAGATCGGCTAGCACGTTACAATGAGCAGTTCTTC. Amino acids: CASSQDRLARYNEQFF.

This clonotype has at least ten counts. J is TRBJ1-1 and V is TRBV28; 10 nucleotides agree with TRBD1. The junction had 14 bases not matched to a gene; V was cut back by 7 bases and J by 3 bases. The germline gives CDR1 MDHEN, CDR2 SYDVKM. This CDR3 spans 17 amino acids. The CDR3 spells CASTPSGQGEGDTEAFF. DNA for the CDR3: TGTGCCAGCACCCCATCCGGACAGGGGGAAGGGGACACTGAAGCTTTCTTT.

This clonotype was detected many times. The V call is TRBV12-3 or TRBV12-4, the J call TRBJ1-5; D gene ambiguous. This CDR3 spans 14 amino acids. V was cut by 1 base and J by 4 bases, with 8 bases left in between. The CDR3 nucleotides are TGTGCCAGCAGTTTAGGACACACTAATCAGCCCCAGCATTTT. Amino acids: CASSLGHTNQPQHF.

The rearrangement joins TRBV6-5 to TRBJ2-1, with D uncertain. CDR1 MNHEY and CDR2 SVGAGI come from the germline V gene. The CDR3 length is 13 residues. The V gene lost 8 bases and the J gene lost 4 bases, with 12 bases spanning the gap. CDR3 DNA: TGTGCCAGCTCCGACCCCGGTTACAATGAGCAGTTCTTC. As protein: CASSDPGYNEQFF.

J is TRBJ1-1 and V is TRBV3-1; 7 bases align to TRBD1. J was trimmed by 4 bases and V by 6 bases; bases with no gene match: 8. From germline, CDR1 is LGHDT and CDR2 YNNKEL (reference sequence). This CDR3 is 14 amino acids long. The CDR3 is CASSPYRGFTEAFF. DNA of the CDR3: TGTGCCAGCAGTCCTTACAGGGGTTTCACTGAAGCTTTCTTT.

This clonotype was observed a few times. The J gene is TRBJ2-2, the V gene TRBV29-1; D might be TRBD2 (5 bases). The germline V gene encodes CDR1 SQVTM and CDR2 ANQGSEA. This CDR3 has 15 amino acids. Trimming shortened V by 6 bases and J by 0 bases, and 14 bases separated the two germline ends. This CDR3 reads CSVRTHSPNTGELFF. In DNA, the CDR3 is TGCAGCGTACGGACTCACTCACCGAACACCGGGGAGCTGTTTTTT.

J is TRBJ2-7 and V is TRBV7-8; D possibly matches TRBD1 or TRBD2 (5 bases each). Germline CDR1 SGHVS, CDR2 FQNEAQ. The CDR3 is 16 amino acids. Trimming took off 3 bases at V and 5 bases at J, with 20 bases between the two ends. This CDR3 is CASSLAGAAVGHEQYF. CDR3 in DNA: TGTGCCAGCAGCTTGGCCGGGGCCGCAGTGGGACACGAGCAGTACTTC.

The chain couples TRBV20-1 to TRBJ2-7, with D possibly TRBD1 on 5 matching bases. The ends were cut back, 1 base at V and 3 bases at J, with 13 bases in the middle. The V gene's germline CDR1 is DFQATT and CDR2 SNEGSKA (reference sequence). This CDR3 is built from 14 residues. The chain's CDR3 is CSARVLGADYEQYF. The CDR3 nucleotides are TGCAGTGCTAGAGTTCTAGGGGCCGACTACGAGCAGTACTTC.

The gene calls are TRBV20-1 and TRBJ2-7, with a tentative D call TRBD2 (5 bases). Germline V gene lookup returns CDR1 DFQATT and CDR2 SNEGSKA (reference sequence). The CDR3 is 14 residues long. V gave up 0 bases and J gave up 2 bases, with 11 bases separating them. CDR3 nucleotides: TGCAGTGCTAGAGACGCCGGGAAAGCCTACGAGCAGTACTTC. It translates to CSARDAGKAYEQYF.

This clonotype has more than one count but fewer than ten. The CDR3 loop reads CASSQGAQTNGYTF. DNA of the CDR3: TGCGCCAGCAGCCAAGGGGCACAGACTAATGGCTACACCTTC. This chain uses TRBV4-3 with TRBJ1-2, with unresolved D. Trimming shortened V by 1 base and J by 6 bases, and 12 bases separated the two germline ends. The CDR3 runs 14 residues. From germline, CDR1 is LGHNA and CDR2 YSLEER.

This clonotype has a handful of counts. This rearrangement joins TRBV18 to TRBJ2-7, with D possibly TRBD2 on 5 matching bases. Deletions cut 5 bases from V and 6 bases from J, with 8 bases between. Germline-derived CDR1 and CDR2 are KGHSH and LQKENI. The CDR3 runs to 11 residues. CDR3 sequence reads: CASSAGVEQYF. CDR3 nucleotides: TGTGCCAGCTCAGCCGGGGTCGAGCAGTACTTC.

This clonotype was detected only once. The chain has TRBV6-1 and TRBJ1-6; D is ambiguous. V shed 1 base and J shed 9 bases, with 4 bases lying between them. Germline loops: CDR1 MNHNS, CDR2 SASEGT. The CDR3 sequence is 12 residues long. The CDR3 sequence: CASSEVGSPLHF. In nucleotides, the CDR3 is TGTGCCAGCAGTGAAGTGGGTTCACCCCTCCACTTT.

The chain is built from TRBV5-5 and TRBJ1-1, with a tentative D call TRBD1 (5 bases). V lost 4 bases to trimming and J lost 7 bases, with 14 bases between them. This CDR3 is built from 13 residues. CDR1 and CDR2 (germline): SGHKS, YYEKEE (reference sequence). This chain's CDR3 is CASSPGTRGEAFF. The CDR3 region has the DNA TGTGCCAGCAGCCCGGGGACTCGTGGTGAAGCTTTCTTT.

The rearrangement links TRBV30 to TRBJ1-5, with 8 bases aligning to TRBD1. The CDR3 has 15 residues. Germline lookup yields CDR1 GTSNPN and CDR2 SVGIG (reference sequence). J was trimmed by 2 bases and V by 3 bases; bases with no gene match: 6. The CDR3 sequence: CAWRGTGVGNQPQHF. Written as DNA, the CDR3 is TGTGCCTGGAGAGGGACAGGCGTTGGCAATCAGCCCCAGCATTTT.

This clonotype was observed a handful of times. The V gene is TRBV7-8, the J gene TRBJ2-5; the match to TRBD1 covers 7 bases. Trimming took 5 bases from V and 2 from J; bases not matched to a gene: 8. Germline CDR1 reads SGHVS; CDR2 reads FQNEAQ. The CDR3 runs 15 residues. The DNA for the CDR3 is TGTGCCAGCAGCCGCCGGGACAGAAGACAAGAGACCCAGTACTTC. As protein: CASSRRDRRQETQYF.

This clonotype was recorded a few times. The chain has TRBV19 and TRBJ1-2; D gene uncertain. This CDR3 is built from 12 residues. V dropped 7 bases and J dropped 4 bases, with 10 bases sitting between them. Looked up from germline, CDR1 is LNHDA and CDR2 is SQIVND (reference sequence). This CDR3 reads CASNALPYGYTF. The CDR3 nucleotides are TGTGCCAGTAACGCGCTACCCTATGGCTACACCTTC.